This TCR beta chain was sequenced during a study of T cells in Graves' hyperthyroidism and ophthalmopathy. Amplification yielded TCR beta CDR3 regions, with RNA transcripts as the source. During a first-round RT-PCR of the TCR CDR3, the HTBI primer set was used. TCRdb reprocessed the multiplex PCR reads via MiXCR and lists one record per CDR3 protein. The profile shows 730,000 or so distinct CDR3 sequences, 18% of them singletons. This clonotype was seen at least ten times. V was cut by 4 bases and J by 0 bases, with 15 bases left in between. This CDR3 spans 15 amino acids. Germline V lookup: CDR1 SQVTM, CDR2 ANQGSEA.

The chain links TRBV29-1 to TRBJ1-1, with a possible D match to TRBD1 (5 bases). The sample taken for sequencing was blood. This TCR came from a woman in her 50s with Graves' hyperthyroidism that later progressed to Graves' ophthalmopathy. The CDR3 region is CSVGRLQGMNTEAFF. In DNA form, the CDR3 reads TGCAGCGTTGGCCGTCTCCAGGGCATGAACACTGAAGCTTTCTTT.